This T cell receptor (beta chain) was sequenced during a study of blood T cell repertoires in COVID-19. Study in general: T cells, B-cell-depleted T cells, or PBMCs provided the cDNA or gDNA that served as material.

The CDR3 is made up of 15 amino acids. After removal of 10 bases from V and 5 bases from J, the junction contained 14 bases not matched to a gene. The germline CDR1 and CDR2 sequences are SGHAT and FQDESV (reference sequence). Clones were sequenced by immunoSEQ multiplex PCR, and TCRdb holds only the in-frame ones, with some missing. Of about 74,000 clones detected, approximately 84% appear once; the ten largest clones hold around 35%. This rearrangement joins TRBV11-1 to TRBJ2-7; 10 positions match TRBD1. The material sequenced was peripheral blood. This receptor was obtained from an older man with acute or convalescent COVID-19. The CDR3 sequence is CATPFKGQGQDEQYF. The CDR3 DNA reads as TGTGCCACCCCATTTAAGGGACAGGGGCAGGACGAGCAGTACTTC.